The source of this T cell receptor (beta chain) is a study of blood T cells in healthy people across ages. With regard to this clonotype: It may be a read error: a sequence one base away is much more abundant. It is likely a read error, because the conserved phenylalanine at the end of the CDR3 is missing.

This CDR3 is 15 amino acids long. The V end lost 6 bases, the J end lost 4 bases, and 14 bases lay between the germline ends. CDR1 and CDR2 from the germline V gene are SGHDT and YYEEEE. Together with a sample-barcoded 5' primer, a J-beta primer mix was included in a second PCR lasting roughly 6 to 12 cycles. In TCRdb, the 5' RACE reads were re-called with MiXCR into one record per CDR3 protein. The data contain 1.8 million or so distinct CDR3 sequences, about two fifths of them seen just once; the ten biggest clones take up under 30%. The TCR was taken from a human donor in good health. The source material was blood. The rearrangement uses TRBV5-6 and TRBJ1-6, with D possibly TRBD1 on 5 matching bases. The CDR3, as DNA: TGTGCCAGCACCTTATGGGACCGGTATAATTCACCCCTCCACATT. The encoded protein is CASTLWDRYNSPLHI.